This T cell receptor beta chain comes out of a study of tumor and adjacent non-tumor tissue in lung cancer listed by TCRdb under 2018. Regarding the study in general: Patients with adenocarcinoma (over 11), squamous cell carcinoma (2) and small cell lung cancer (1) were included in the cohort. The study compared bulk TCRbeta repertoires between lung tumor tissue and matched distant non-tumor lung tissue from around 16 lung cancer patients. The approximately 15 patients were aged roughly 31 to 85 years, included ten or so men and 5 women, and had TNM stage I to III disease. In total, sequencing yielded approximately 130,000,000 productive TCRbeta reads, which works out to an average of about 4.17 million reads per sample. Over 25 paired specimens, one tumor and one normal lung sample per patient, were profiled by TCRbeta CDR3 sequencing.

Its CDR3 holds 15 amino acids, cysteine through phenylalanine. Just CDR3 DNA is preserved here, 45 bases in frame from base 1. The germline V gene provides CDR1 LGHNA and CDR2 YNFKEQ. The investigation overall reported the following: The top 100 clones made up a significantly larger cumulative share of the repertoire in normal lung than in tumor tissue. Tumor tissue showed significantly greater TCR diversity (inverse Simpson) than normal lung tissue (around 450 vs 150, P = 0.0075, Mann-Whitney U test). The cohort had only 15 patients, and the authors noted that larger samples and more detailed clinical data are needed. Because peripheral blood was not sequenced, blood TCRbeta repertoires in the lung cancer patients of the study were not examined. Significantly higher TCR diversity was found in younger patients, and higher tumor TCR diversity was associated with shorter overall and disease-free survival. The methods do not name the sequencing platform or mention unique molecular identifiers.

A word on this clonotype: Its binding antigen is unknown. A read error may produce the germline difference seen at one junction end.

Library construction relied on multiplex PCR. For sequencing, an Illumina HiSeq 2500 was employed. TCRbeta libraries were constructed through three rounds of nested PCR with primers (Table S4) according to protocols modified from ARM-PCR. Before sequencing, PCR products in the 200-500 bp range were cut out of the gel and cleaned up using the QIAquick gel extraction kit. The original methods were these. Trimmomatic was used to clean the reads, FLASH was used to merge the reads into complete CDR3 sequences, and MiTCR was used to assign the reads to V(D)J germline segments. Clonal diversity was computed as the inverse Simpson's index with VDJtools. In-frame sequences lacking a premature stop codon were counted as productive reads. Using fastp at Q25 and MiXCR, TCRdb reprocessed the public reads and kept productive beta chains. Rows are unified per CDR3 protein, each entry keeping the most common DNA and genes. The V and J calls shown here were made by TCRdb, not taken from the authors' results. The sample has 60,000 to 85,000 distinct CDR3 sequences on record, roughly 80% of them singletons. The ten largest clones add up to 10% to 15% of the sample.

RNA was extracted from bulk unsorted tissue and checked for quality with a NanoDrop ND-1000 and an Agilent 2100. The donors were newly diagnosed lung cancer patients admitted for thoracic surgery in China from August to November 2014 who had not received prior chemotherapy. Patients with previous radiotherapy or chemotherapy, or with another concurrent cancer, were excluded from the study. Surgical tissue pieces of roughly 1-2.1 cm3 were preserved in RNAlater solution and stored at -80 °C until use. This TCR was recovered from a woman aged 50 to 65 with non-small cell lung cancer. Sequencing was performed on lung tumor tissue. The chain employs TRBV4-2 and TRBJ2-7; 8 of the junction bases match TRBD2. The DNA sequence is as follows: TGTGCCAGCAGCGCCCGGACTAGCAACTCCTACGAACAGTACTTC. The resulting protein is CASSARTSNSYEQYF.